One sample yielded the 32 T cell receptor beta chains listed below, sequenced in a study of T cell repertoires in cytomegalovirus infection. One entry per CDR3 protein results from TCRdb running MiXCR on the reads. The data show 400,000 to 550,000 distinct CDR3 sequences, approximately 10% seen once. Specimen: PBMCs. These TCRs come from a human donor in good health (CMV status not recorded). Some clones in this sample may be carry-over from other donors' samples.

This clonotype appeared a few times. The V gene is TRBV12-3 or TRBV12-4, the J gene TRBJ1-1, with D possibly matching TRBD1 (5 bases). The CDR3 length is 14 residues. V was trimmed by 7 bases and J by 0 bases, leaving 12 bases between them. CDR3 in DNA: TGTGCCAGCACCCTAGGGACGGTGAACACTGAAGCTTTCTTT. Protein sequence: CASTLGTVNTEAFF.

This clonotype was seen at least ten times. The chain couples TRBV12-3 or TRBV12-4 to TRBJ1-2, with a possible D match to TRBD1 (5 bases). The V end lost 3 bases, the J end lost 4 bases, and 9 bases lay between the germline ends. The CDR3 sequence is 13 residues long. The CDR3 bases are TGTGCCAGCAGTTTTTCAGGGTTCTATGGCTACACCTTC. Amino acids: CASSFSGFYGYTF.

This clonotype was observed at least ten times. This rearrangement joins TRBV3-1 to TRBJ2-2; TRBD1 aligns across 7 bases. This CDR3 spans 15 amino acids. The V segment lost 6 bases and the J segment 0 bases; nucleotides outside the gene matches: 4. CDR1 is LGHDT and CDR2 is YNNKEL in the germline V gene (reference sequence). The CDR3 loop reads CASRAGTANTGELFF. For the CDR3, the DNA is TGTGCCAGCAGGGCCGGGACAGCGAACACCGGGGAGCTGTTTTTT. Drawing the rest from reference TRBV3-1 and TRBJ2-2, the complete variable domain is DTAVSQTPKYLVTQMGNDKSIKCEQNLGHDTMYWYKQDSKKFLKIMFSYNNKELIINETVPNRFSPKSPDKAHLNLHINSLELGDSAVYFCASRAGTANTGELFFGEGSRLTVL.

This clonotype was seen at least ten times. The genes are TRBV28 and TRBJ1-4, with D tentatively TRBD1 (5 bases). CDR1 is MDHEN and CDR2 is SYDVKM in the germline V gene. The CDR3 is made up of 19 amino acids. Trimming stripped 2 bases from V and 4 bases from J, with 23 bases between. CDR3 sequence: CASSLIDSVSRRVNEKLFF. The CDR3 DNA follows: TGTGCCAGCAGTTTAATCGACAGCGTCAGTCGGAGGGTTAATGAAAAACTGTTTTTT.

This rearrangement joins TRBV14 to TRBJ2-5; TRBD2 matches 8 bases. Germline values: CDR1 SGHDN, CDR2 FVKESK. This CDR3 region has 15 residues. V gave up 2 bases and J gave up 5 bases; unmatched junction bases: 7. Here the CDR3 DNA reads TGTGCCAGCAGCCAAATAGCGGGGAGCGGGGAGACCCAGTACTTC. This translates into CASSQIAGSGETQYF.

Many counts were recorded for this clonotype. The genes are TRBV11-2 and TRBJ1-1; D gene ambiguous. The CDR3 runs to 11 residues. The V end was cut by 5 bases, the J end by 5 bases, with 6 bases between. The germline CDR1 and CDR2 sequences are SGHAT and FQNNGV. CDR3 nucleotide sequence: TGTGCCAGCAGCAAGTGGACTGAAGCTTTCTTT. Protein: CASSKWTEAFF. Using reference TRBV11-2 and TRBJ1-1 for the parts outside the CDR3, the full variable domain is EAGVAQSPRYKIIEKRQSVAFWCNPISGHATLYWYQQILGQGPKLLIQFQNNGVVDDSQLPKDRFSAERLKGVDSTLKIQPAKLEDSAVYLCASSKWTEAFFGQGTRLTVV.

Of note for this clonotype: This clone may be a read error of a much larger clone one base away. The genes are TRBV5-1 and TRBJ2-1; D call uncertain. In germline, CDR1 is SGHRS, CDR2 YFSETQ. The CDR3 totals 15 residues. The CDR3 reads CASSLPPASYNEQSF. DNA for the CDR3: TGCGCCAGCAGCTTGCCCCCGGCCTCCTACAATGAGCAGTCCTTC.

The chain joins TRBV18 to TRBJ1-4; tentatively, D is TRBD1 (6 bases). In germline, CDR1 is KGHSH, CDR2 LQKENI. With 3 bases removed from V and 0 bases from J, the gap between germline ends came to 11 bases. This CDR3 contains 16 residues. The DNA for the CDR3 is TGTGCCAGCTCACCCCACAGGGTTGCAACTAATGAAAAACTGTTTTTT. Residues: CASSPHRVATNEKLFF.

The chain combines TRBV5-1 with TRBJ2-3; possibly TRBD1 for D (6 bases). The CDR3 consists of 12 residues. Germline CDR1 and CDR2: SGHRS and YFSETQ. Between the trimmed V and J ends, which lost 2 bases and 8 bases, there was a span of 9 bases. The CDR3 spells CASSLSQGTQYF. The CDR3 DNA reads TGCGCCAGCAGCTTATCACAGGGTACGCAGTATTTT.

The gene calls are TRBV7-9 and TRBJ1-1; perhaps TRBD1 as D (6 bases). V was pared by 1 base and J by 3 bases, with 9 bases between. This CDR3 has 14 amino acids. The germline gives CDR1 SEHNR, CDR2 FQNEAQ (reference sequence). The CDR3 sequence: CASSLEGGHTEAFF. The CDR3 DNA follows: TGTGCCAGCAGCTTAGAGGGGGGGCACACTGAAGCTTTCTTT. Using reference TRBV7-9 and TRBJ1-1 for the parts outside the CDR3, the full variable domain is DTGVSQNPRHKITKRGQNVTFRCDPISEHNRLYWYRQTLGQGPEFLTYFQNEAQLEKSRLLSDRFSAERPKGSFSTLEIQRTEQGDSAMYLCASSLEGGHTEAFFGQGTRLTVV.

At least ten counts were recorded for this clonotype. This sequence joins TRBV6-2 or TRBV6-3 and TRBJ2-5; D is possibly TRBD2 (6 bases). Germline values: CDR1 MNHEY, CDR2 SVGEGT. V was trimmed by 6 bases and J by 1 base, leaving 15 bases between them. The CDR3 is made up of 15 amino acids. CDR3 loop: CASRAAGAFQETQYF. The DNA of the CDR3 is TGTGCCAGCAGAGCAGCGGGCGCCTTCCAAGAGACCCAGTACTTC.

This clonotype was counted between two and nine times. V and J are TRBV20-1 and TRBJ1-2; TRBD1 matches at 7 bases. With V trimmed by 4 bases and J by 2 bases, 4 bases remained unmatched. The CDR3 extends over 13 amino acids. Germline V CDR1 and CDR2: DFQATT, SNEGSKA (reference sequence). The chain's CDR3 is CSAIEQGNYGYTF. The CDR3, as DNA: TGCAGTGCTATCGAACAGGGGAACTATGGCTACACCTTC.

This clonotype came up a few times. The chain has TRBV9 and TRBJ1-2; no reliable D call. Germline V lookup: CDR1 SGDLS, CDR2 YYNGEE. The germline V and J ends were trimmed by 0 bases and 6 bases, with 9 bases remaining between them. The CDR3 has 13 residues. CDR3 in DNA: TGTGCCAGCAGCGTAGACCAGATCAATGGCTACACCTTC. The encoded protein is CASSVDQINGYTF. The whole variable domain, remainder taken from reference TRBV9 and TRBJ1-2, is DSGVTQTPKHLITATGQRVTLRCSPRSGDLSVYWYQQSLDQGLQFLIQYYNGEERAKGNILERFSAQQFPDLHSELNLSSLELGDSALYFCASSVDQINGYTFGSGTRLTVV.

Many counts were recorded for this clonotype. V is TRBV5-1 and J is TRBJ2-2; D is undetermined. Trimming left V 1 base short and J 3 bases short, with 10 bases between. The CDR3 contains 15 residues. CDR1 is SGHRS, CDR2 YFSETQ, per germline. The DNA for the CDR3 is TGCGCCAGCAGCTTGTGGGGAACGGACACCGGGGAGCTGTTTTTT. Its translation is CASSLWGTDTGELFF.

This clonotype was counted ten times or more. V usage is TRBV28 and J usage is TRBJ2-7; TRBD2 might be the D (5 bases). The CDR3 contains 16 residues. V lost 5 bases and J 2 bases, leaving 19 bases between the germline ends. The germline V gene encodes CDR1 MDHEN and CDR2 SYDVKM. The CDR3 loop is CASSLVATEGTYEQYF. In nucleotides, the CDR3 is TGTGCCAGCAGTCTTGTCGCCACCGAGGGTACCTACGAGCAGTACTTC.

This clonotype was counted ten times or more. CDR3 residues: CASSYDRAPSSGANVLTF. CDR3 in DNA: TGTGCCAGCAGTTACGACAGGGCCCCTAGCTCTGGGGCCAACGTCCTGACTTTC. V usage is TRBV7-3 and J usage is TRBJ2-6; the match to TRBD1 covers 7 bases. CDR3 length equals 18 residues. In germline, CDR1 is SGHTA, CDR2 FQGTGA. The trim removed 6 bases at V and 0 bases at J, leaving 11 bases unmatched.

This clonotype was detected only a few times. This chain connects TRBV3-1 to TRBJ1-1; D not resolved. There are 14 residues in the CDR3. CDR1 and CDR2 from the germline V gene are LGHDT and YNNKEL (reference sequence). Trimming removed 2 bases at V and 3 bases at J, with 10 bases between. The CDR3 DNA follows: TGTGCCAGCAGCCAAATAGCGGCTCACACTGAAGCTTTCTTT. Protein: CASSQIAAHTEAFF.

Note on this clonotype: A single base separates this from a much larger clone, so it may be a read error. J is TRBJ1-3 and V is TRBV29-1; D may be TRBD1 (5 bases). The CDR3 length is 13 residues. CDR1 and CDR2 (germline): SQVTM, ANQGSEA. Trimming pared 4 bases from V and 0 bases from J, leaving 7 bases between. DNA of the CDR3: TGCAGCGTTGCAGGGTACTCTGGAAACACCATATATTTT. This sequence encodes CSVAGYSGNTIYF.

In its sample, this clonotype was seen a few times. This chain connects TRBV23-1 to TRBJ2-2; D unclear. TRBV23-1 is an ORF, and what it does is uncertain. Trimming left V 2 bases short and J 0 bases short, with 13 bases between. CDR3 length: 17 residues. CDR3 protein: CASSQRSQLANTGELFF. CDR3 nucleotides: TGCGCCAGCAGTCAAAGGTCCCAGCTCGCGAACACCGGGGAGCTGTTTTTT.

The rearrangement links TRBV7-3 to TRBJ2-2, with D possibly TRBD2 on 5 matching bases. Germline CDR1 SGHTA, CDR2 FQGTGA. The germline V and J ends were trimmed by 1 base and 4 bases, with 16 bases remaining between them. The CDR3 runs 17 residues. In DNA, the CDR3 is TGTGCCAGCAGCTTAAGCGGCCCTCTGGGAGCCACCGGGGAGCTGTTTTTT. Translation: CASSLSGPLGATGELFF.

In its sample, this clonotype was seen many times. The rearrangement links TRBV7-9 to TRBJ2-7; possibly TRBD1 or TRBD2 for D (5 bases each). The CDR3 totals 14 residues. Germline-derived CDR1 and CDR2 are SEHNR and FQNEAQ (reference sequence). Trimming left V 7 bases short and J 0 bases short, with 13 bases between. This chain's CDR3 is CASTPGRPSYEQYF. For the CDR3, the DNA is TGTGCCAGCACCCCGGGACGTCCCTCCTACGAGCAGTACTTC.

This clonotype has ten or more counts. The CDR3, as DNA: TGTGCCAGCAGTTACTCGAAACCCCGCAGAATGGGCTACGAGCAGTACTTC. Residues: CASSYSKPRRMGYEQYF. V and J are TRBV6-5 and TRBJ2-7; D is ambiguous. Trimming cost V 0 bases and J 3 bases, with 18 bases left between them. The CDR3 has 17 amino acids. Germline V gene lookup returns CDR1 MNHEY and CDR2 SVGAGI.

This clonotype showed up many times. The chain couples TRBV4-1 to TRBJ1-1; D possibly corresponds to TRBD1 (6 bases). This CDR3 spans 15 amino acids. Germline values: CDR1 MGHRA, CDR2 YSYEKL. V was trimmed by 4 bases and J by 1 base, leaving 13 bases between them. The CDR3, as DNA: TGCGCCAGCAGCCTCTTCGGACAGAAGAACACTGAAGCTTTCTTT. It encodes CASSLFGQKNTEAFF.

This chain joins TRBV7-9 and TRBJ2-7, with a tentative D call TRBD2 (5 bases). Between the trimmed V and J ends, which lost 10 bases and 0 bases, there was a span of 16 bases. There are 14 residues in the CDR3. Germline-derived CDR1 and CDR2 are SEHNR and FQNEAQ (reference sequence). The CDR3 region has the DNA TGTGCCACTCCGGTCGGCGGGCACTCCTACGAGCAGTACTTC. Translating it yields CATPVGGHSYEQYF. Drawing the rest from reference TRBV7-9 and TRBJ2-7, the complete variable domain is DTGVSQNPRHKITKRGQNVTFRCDPISEHNRLYWYRQTLGQGPEFLTYFQNEAQLEKSRLLSDRFSAERPKGSFSTLEIQRTEQGDSAMYLCATPVGGHSYEQYFGPGTRLTVT.

The V gene is TRBV5-1, the J gene TRBJ1-1; TRBD1 might be the D (5 bases). The V gene's germline CDR1 is SGHRS and CDR2 YFSETQ. V was trimmed by 2 bases and J by 1 base, leaving 12 bases between them. The CDR3 is made up of 15 amino acids. CDR3 protein: CASSFHGQGNTEAFF. CDR3 sequence (DNA): TGCGCCAGCAGCTTTCACGGACAAGGGAACACTGAAGCTTTCTTT.

This clonotype was observed many times. This rearrangement joins TRBV28 to TRBJ1-4; D is perhaps TRBD1 (5 bases). V was trimmed by 6 bases and J by 0 bases, leaving 14 bases between them. The CDR3 is 16 amino acids. CDR1 is MDHEN and CDR2 is SYDVKM in the germline V gene. The CDR3 reads CASRGSGQPTNEKLFF. In nucleotides, the CDR3 is TGTGCCAGCAGGGGGTCGGGGCAGCCAACTAATGAAAAACTGTTTTTT.

There are many counts of this clonotype. In nucleotides, the CDR3 is TGTGCCAGCAGCGGGCCCCCTACCCCTCCCTACGAGCAGTACTTC. Its protein is CASSGPPTPPYEQYF. V and J are TRBV11-2 and TRBJ2-7, with D unresolved. CDR1 is SGHAT and CDR2 is FQNNGV in the germline V gene. CDR3 size: 15 residues. V was shortened by 5 bases and J by 2 bases, with 16 bases between the two germline ends.

This chain connects TRBV20-1 to TRBJ2-2; D gene uncertain. The CDR3 runs to 13 residues. Germline V lookup: CDR1 DFQATT, CDR2 SNEGSKA (reference sequence). V lost 5 bases to trimming and J lost 7 bases, with 14 bases between them. The CDR3 region is CSAVVPWGGELFF. The CDR3 nucleotides are TGCAGTGCTGTCGTACCTTGGGGCGGGGAGCTGTTTTTT.

In its sample, this clonotype was seen a few times. The genes are TRBV20-1 and TRBJ2-2, with no clear D. Per the germline V gene, CDR1 is DFQATT and CDR2 is SNEGSKA (reference sequence). V was cut by 3 bases and J by 4 bases, with 12 bases left in between. The CDR3 spans 14 residues. DNA for the CDR3: TGCAGTGCTAGCGAGGCAGATCTCACCGGGGAGCTGTTTTTT. This codes for CSASEADLTGELFF.

This clonotype was detected many times. This chain links TRBV5-6 with TRBJ1-1; D may be TRBD1 (6 bases). The CDR3 loop spans 15 amino acids. In germline, CDR1 is SGHDT, CDR2 YYEEEE. V lost 4 bases and J 6 bases, leaving 19 bases between the germline ends. The CDR3 nucleotides read TGTGCCAGCAGCCCAGCCGGCAAGGGGGGCGCTGAAGCTTTCTTT. Protein: CASSPAGKGGAEAFF.

This clonotype is a singleton in its sample. V is TRBV29-1 and J is TRBJ2-1, with D perhaps TRBD1 (5 bases). There are 13 residues in the CDR3. Trimming took 3 bases from V and 7 from J, leaving 13 bases between them. Looked up from germline, CDR1 is SQVTM and CDR2 is ANQGSEA. Here the CDR3 reads CSVEGPVVNEQFF. CDR3 DNA: TGCAGCGTTGAGGGGCCGGTCGTAAATGAGCAGTTCTTC.

In its sample, this clonotype was seen many times. The rearrangement uses TRBV14 and TRBJ1-2; D is perhaps TRBD1 (5 bases). Germline loops: CDR1 SGHDN, CDR2 FVKESK. V lost 0 bases and J 0 bases, leaving 11 bases between the germline ends. This CDR3 comprises 16 residues. The CDR3 DNA reads TGTGCCAGCAGCCAAGACCGGGGCCGAGCTAACTATGGCTACACCTTC. This sequence encodes CASSQDRGRANYGYTF.